The clone carrying this TCR beta chain was recorded only once. This entry comes from a study of control samples from healthy donors and cancer patients. Generated by immunoSEQ multiplex PCR, the TCRdb table keeps only in-frame clones and is missing some. The profile covers approximately 150,000 clones, with 91% appearing a single time and roughly 3.2% taken by the ten largest. This CDR3 comprises 17 residues. Trimming cost V 0 bases and J 1 base; bases outside gene matches: 7. Per the germline V gene, CDR1 is SGHTA and CDR2 is FQGTGA. The chain combines TRBV7-3 with TRBJ2-3; 7 bases align to TRBD2. The origin of this receptor is a man younger than 40 in good health. Material for sequencing was blood. The CDR3 loop is CASSLTGGAGRTDTQYF. The CDR3 DNA reads TGTGCCAGCAGCTTAACGGGTGGAGCGGGGCGCACAGATACGCAGTATTTT.